This T cell receptor beta chain was obtained from a study of PD-L1 blockade in urothelial cancer. Whole-study context: Patients previously received 0 to 3 chemotherapy regimens. A median of roughly 150,000 T cells was found in the blood samples.

The length of the CDR3 is 15 residues. V was trimmed by 3 bases and J by 0 bases, leaving 9 bases between them. This clone was seen only once. Only in-frame clones appear in the TCRdb table, and some are missing; sequencing was by immunoSEQ multiplex PCR. The table includes fewer than 25,000 clones, around 90% detected once. The TCR sequence derives from a man between 50 and 59 years old with urothelial cancer. This material consisted of PBMCs, taken around atezolizumab (anti-PD-L1) treatment. This chain connects TRBV23-1 to TRBJ2-1, with a weak D call TRBD1 (5 bases). Being an ORF, TRBV23-1 has a function that is uncertain. The DNA of the CDR3 is TGCGCCAGCAGTCAGTGCAGGGTCTCCTACAATGAGCAGTTCTTC. Its protein product is CASSQCRVSYNEQFF.